This is a list of T cell receptor beta chains from one sample in a study of Graves' ophthalmopathy and Graves' hyperthyroidism. TCRdb reprocessed the multiplex PCR reads with MiXCR, giving one entry per CDR3 protein. The top ten clones hold 3.5% to 5% of a sample with about 600,000 distinct CDR3 sequences, 35% to 40% of them seen once. Sequenced: peripheral blood or thyroid tissue (not recorded which). The receptors derive from an adult man with Graves' hyperthyroidism. Each CDR3 is given with its conserved first and last residue. Each record gives: J gene, V gene, D gene, clone size, CDR3 protein, CDR3 DNA. D genes are given only for firm matches. Rows may omit the clone size; those that give it use once, few, many or a size class.

j_call: TRBJ1-2; v_call: TRBV6-5; d_call: TRBD1; clone_size: .; cdr3_aa: CASSYGTGGANGYTF; cdr3_nt: TGTGCCAGCAGTTACGGGACAGGGGGCGCCAATGGCTACACCTTC
j_call: TRBJ1-4; v_call: TRBV29-1; d_call: .; clone_size: .; cdr3_aa: CGVEASTFLDRGHKKLFF; cdr3_nt: TGCGGCGTTGAAGCCTCTACGTTCCTCGACCGGGGGCATAAAAAACTGTTTTTT
j_call: TRBJ2-5; v_call: TRBV5-8; d_call: .; clone_size: few; cdr3_aa: CASSLLLGQETQYF; cdr3_nt: TGTGCCAGCAGCTTGTTGTTGGGGCAAGAGACCCAGTACTTC
j_call: TRBJ2-7; v_call: TRBV5-4; d_call: TRBD2; clone_size: .; cdr3_aa: CASSPDGLGPYEQYF; cdr3_nt: TGTGCCAGCAGCCCGGATGGACTAGGACCATACGAGCAGTACTTC
j_call: TRBJ2-1; v_call: TRBV7-8; d_call: .; clone_size: once; cdr3_aa: CASSISSYEQFF; cdr3_nt: TGTGCCAGCAGCATCTCTAGTTATGAGCAGTTCTTC
j_call: TRBJ2-5; v_call: TRBV20-1; d_call: TRBD2; clone_size: many; cdr3_aa: CSAPPTSGGHQETQYF; cdr3_nt: TGCAGTGCCCCCCCTACTAGCGGGGGACATCAAGAGACCCAGTACTTC
j_call: TRBJ2-1; v_call: TRBV20-1; d_call: TRBD2; clone_size: .; cdr3_aa: CSARDREAGTYNEQFF; cdr3_nt: TGCAGTGCTAGAGATCGAGAAGCGGGAACCTACAATGAGCAGTTCTTC
j_call: TRBJ1-5; v_call: TRBV20-1; d_call: .; clone_size: many; cdr3_aa: CSARGDMPRQPQHF; cdr3_nt: TGCAGTGCTAGAGGGGACATGCCGCGCCAGCCCCAGCATTTT
j_call: TRBJ1-4; v_call: TRBV7-2; d_call: TRBD1; clone_size: few; cdr3_aa: CASSPWTGGNEKLFF; cdr3_nt: TGTGCCAGCAGCCCATGGACAGGGGGGAACGAAAAACTGTTTTTT
j_call: TRBJ1-1; v_call: TRBV24-1; d_call: .; clone_size: many; cdr3_aa: CATNDGTEAFF; cdr3_nt: TGTGCCACAAACGACGGGACTGAAGCTTTCTTT
j_call: TRBJ2-1; v_call: TRBV7-2; d_call: .; clone_size: few; cdr3_aa: CASSPQDNEQFF; cdr3_nt: TGTGCCAGCAGCCCGCAAGACAATGAGCAGTTCTTC
j_call: TRBJ1-1; v_call: TRBV29-1; d_call: .; clone_size: many; cdr3_aa: CSVGATNTEAFF; cdr3_nt: TGCAGCGTTGGTGCAACTAACACTGAAGCTTTCTTT
j_call: TRBJ1-5; v_call: TRBV7-8; d_call: .; clone_size: many; cdr3_aa: CASSLVSRDGDDSNQPQHF; cdr3_nt: TGTGCCAGCAGCTTAGTTTCCAGGGACGGGGATGATAGCAATCAGCCCCAGCATTTT
j_call: TRBJ1-6; v_call: TRBV30; d_call: .; clone_size: few; cdr3_aa: CAWMAQNVSPLHF; cdr3_nt: TGTGCCTGGATGGCTCAGAACGTTTCACCCCTCCACTTT
j_call: TRBJ2-7; v_call: TRBV29-1; d_call: TRBD1; clone_size: .; cdr3_aa: CSGSTGAEQYF; cdr3_nt: TGCAGCGGATCGACAGGGGCGGAGCAGTACTTC
j_call: TRBJ2-7; v_call: TRBV12-3/TRBV12-4; d_call: .; clone_size: .; cdr3_aa: CASSPWGPPNYEQYF; cdr3_nt: TGTGCCAGCTCACCGTGGGGCCCCCCCAACTACGAGCAGTACTTC
j_call: TRBJ1-1; v_call: TRBV7-9; d_call: .; clone_size: many; cdr3_aa: CASSLLVGFDIGTEAFF; cdr3_nt: TGTGCCAGCAGTCTACTGGTAGGGTTCGATATCGGGACTGAAGCTTTCTTT
j_call: TRBJ2-7; v_call: TRBV5-6; d_call: .; clone_size: many; cdr3_aa: CASTRDGYEQYF; cdr3_nt: TGTGCCAGCACTAGGGACGGCTACGAGCAGTACTTC
j_call: TRBJ1-6; v_call: TRBV7-4; d_call: .; clone_size: .; cdr3_aa: CASSFEGGSNSPLHF; cdr3_nt: TGTGCCAGCAGCTTTGAGGGAGGGTCGAATTCACCCCTCCACTTT
j_call: TRBJ2-5; v_call: TRBV29-1; d_call: TRBD2; clone_size: many; cdr3_aa: CSATTAGGPGLETQYF; cdr3_nt: TGCAGCGCCACGACGGCGGGAGGCCCGGGGCTAGAGACCCAGTACTTC
j_call: TRBJ2-7; v_call: TRBV7-9; d_call: .; clone_size: few; cdr3_aa: CASSFGLGFYEQYF; cdr3_nt: TGCGCCAGCAGCTTCGGGCTAGGTTTCTACGAGCAGTACTTC
j_call: TRBJ2-7; v_call: TRBV14; d_call: TRBD2; clone_size: many; cdr3_aa: CASSQDLLAGNEQYF; cdr3_nt: TGTGCCAGCAGCCAAGATCTTCTAGCGGGTAACGAGCAGTACTTC
j_call: TRBJ1-2; v_call: TRBV13; d_call: TRBD1; clone_size: .; cdr3_aa: CASSFLDGTGGTANYGYTF; cdr3_nt: TGTGCCAGCAGCTTCTTGGACGGGACAGGGGGCACCGCTAACTATGGCTACACCTTC
j_call: TRBJ1-5; v_call: TRBV7-8; d_call: .; clone_size: .; cdr3_aa: CASSAGRFPGNQPQHF; cdr3_nt: TGTGCCAGCAGCGCAGGAAGATTTCCAGGCAATCAGCCCCAGCATTTT
j_call: TRBJ2-7; v_call: TRBV30; d_call: .; clone_size: .; cdr3_aa: CAWSDLSRSSLYEQYF; cdr3_nt: TGTGCCTGGAGCGATCTTAGCCGGTCTTCTTTGTACGAGCAGTACTTC
j_call: TRBJ2-5; v_call: TRBV7-9; d_call: .; clone_size: .; cdr3_aa: CASSLARGETQYF; cdr3_nt: TGTGCCAGCAGCTTAGCAAGGGGCGAGACCCAGTACTTC